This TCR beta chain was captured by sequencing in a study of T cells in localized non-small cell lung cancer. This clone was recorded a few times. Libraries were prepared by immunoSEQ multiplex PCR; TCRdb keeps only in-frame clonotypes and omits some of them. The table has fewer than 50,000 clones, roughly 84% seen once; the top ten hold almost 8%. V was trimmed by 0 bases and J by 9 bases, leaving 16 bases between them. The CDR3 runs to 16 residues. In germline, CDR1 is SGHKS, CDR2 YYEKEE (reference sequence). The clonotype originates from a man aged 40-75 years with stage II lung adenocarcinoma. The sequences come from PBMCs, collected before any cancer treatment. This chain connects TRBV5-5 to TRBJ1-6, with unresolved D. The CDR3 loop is CASSLEHIFSFSPLHF. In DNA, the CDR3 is TGTGCCAGCAGCTTGGAACATATATTTTCATTTTCACCCCTCCACTTT.